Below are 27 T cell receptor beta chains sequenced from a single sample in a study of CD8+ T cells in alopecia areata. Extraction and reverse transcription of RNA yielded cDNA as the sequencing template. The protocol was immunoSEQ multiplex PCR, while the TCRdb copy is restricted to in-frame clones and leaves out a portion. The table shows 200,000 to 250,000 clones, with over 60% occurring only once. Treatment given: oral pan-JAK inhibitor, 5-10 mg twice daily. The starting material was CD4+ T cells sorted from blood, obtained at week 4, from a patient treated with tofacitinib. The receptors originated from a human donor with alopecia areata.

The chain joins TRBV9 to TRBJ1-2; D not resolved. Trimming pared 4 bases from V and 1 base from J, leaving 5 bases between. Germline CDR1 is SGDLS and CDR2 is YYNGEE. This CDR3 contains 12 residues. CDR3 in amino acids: CASSQSNYGYTF. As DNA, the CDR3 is TGTGCCAGCAGCCAAAGTAACTATGGCTACACCTTC. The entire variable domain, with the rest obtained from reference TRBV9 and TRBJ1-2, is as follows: DSGVTQTPKHLITATGQRVTLRCSPRSGDLSVYWYQQSLDQGLQFLIQYYNGEERAKGNILERFSAQQFPDLHSELNLSSLELGDSALYFCASSQSNYGYTFGSGTRLTVV.

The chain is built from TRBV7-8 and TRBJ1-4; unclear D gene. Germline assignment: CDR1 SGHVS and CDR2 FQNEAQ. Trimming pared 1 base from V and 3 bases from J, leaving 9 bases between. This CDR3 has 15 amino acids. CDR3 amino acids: CASSLVGIANEKLFF. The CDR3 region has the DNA TGTGCCAGCAGCTTAGTGGGTATCGCTAATGAAAAACTGTTTTTT.

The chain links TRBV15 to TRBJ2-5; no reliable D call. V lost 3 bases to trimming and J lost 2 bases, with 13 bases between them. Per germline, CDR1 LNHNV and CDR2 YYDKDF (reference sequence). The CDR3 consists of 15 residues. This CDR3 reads CATSSSAPTQETQYF. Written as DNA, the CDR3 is TGTGCCACCAGCAGTTCGGCTCCCACTCAAGAGACCCAGTACTTC.

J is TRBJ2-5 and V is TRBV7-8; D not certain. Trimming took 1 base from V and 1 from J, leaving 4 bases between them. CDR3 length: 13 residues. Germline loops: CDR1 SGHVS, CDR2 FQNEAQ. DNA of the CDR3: TGTGCCAGCAGCTTAGGACCCCAAGAGACCCAGTACTTC. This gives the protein CASSLGPQETQYF. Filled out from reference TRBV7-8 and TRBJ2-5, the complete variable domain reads GAGVSQSPRYKVAKRGQDVALRCDPISGHVSLFWYQQALGQGPEFLTYFQNEAQLDKSGLPSDRFFAERPEGSVSTLKIQRTQQEDSAVYLCASSLGPQETQYFGPGTRLLVL.

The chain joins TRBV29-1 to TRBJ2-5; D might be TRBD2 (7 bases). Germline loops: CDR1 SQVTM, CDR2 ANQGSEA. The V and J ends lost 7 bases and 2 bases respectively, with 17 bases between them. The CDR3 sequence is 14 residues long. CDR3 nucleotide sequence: TGCAGCGGTGGGGCGGGGGCCCTACAAGAGACCCAGTACTTC. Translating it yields CSGGAGALQETQYF.

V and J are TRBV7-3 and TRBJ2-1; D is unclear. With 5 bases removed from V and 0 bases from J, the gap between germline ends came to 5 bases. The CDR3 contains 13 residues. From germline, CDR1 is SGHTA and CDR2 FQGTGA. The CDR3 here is CASSESSYNEQFF. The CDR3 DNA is TGTGCCAGCAGCGAGTCCTCCTACAATGAGCAGTTCTTC.

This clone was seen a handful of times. CDR3 region: CASSLGGANQPQHF. The CDR3 nucleotides read TGTGCCAGCAGCTTGGGGGGGGCCAATCAGCCCCAGCATTTT. The rearrangement uses TRBV5-4 and TRBJ1-5, with a weak D call TRBD1 (6 bases). This CDR3 is built from 14 residues. Germline V lookup: CDR1 SGHNT, CDR2 YYREEE (reference sequence). Trimming took 0 bases from V and 3 from J, leaving 7 bases between them.

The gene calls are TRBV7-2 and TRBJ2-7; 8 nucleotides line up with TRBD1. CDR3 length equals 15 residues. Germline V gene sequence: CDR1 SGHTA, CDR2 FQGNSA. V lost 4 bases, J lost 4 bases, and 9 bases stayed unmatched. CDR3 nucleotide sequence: TGTGCCAGCAGCTCCCCGGGACAGGCGTTATACGAGCAGTACTTC. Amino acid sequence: CASSSPGQALYEQYF.

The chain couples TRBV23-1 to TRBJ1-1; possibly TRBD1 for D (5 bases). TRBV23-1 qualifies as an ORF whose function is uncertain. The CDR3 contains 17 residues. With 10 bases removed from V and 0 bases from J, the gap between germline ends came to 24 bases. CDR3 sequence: CATPSKRWQGLNTEAFF. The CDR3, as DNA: TGCGCCACCCCCTCCAAAAGGTGGCAGGGCTTGAACACTGAAGCTTTCTTT.

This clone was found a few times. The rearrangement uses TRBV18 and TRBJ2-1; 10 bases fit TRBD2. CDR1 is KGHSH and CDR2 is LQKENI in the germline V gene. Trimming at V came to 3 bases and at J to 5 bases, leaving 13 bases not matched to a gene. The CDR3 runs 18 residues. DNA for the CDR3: TGTGCCAGCTCACCCGTCTTGCCCCAGCGGGGGGGCCACAATGAGCAGTTCTTC. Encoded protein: CASSPVLPQRGGHNEQFF.

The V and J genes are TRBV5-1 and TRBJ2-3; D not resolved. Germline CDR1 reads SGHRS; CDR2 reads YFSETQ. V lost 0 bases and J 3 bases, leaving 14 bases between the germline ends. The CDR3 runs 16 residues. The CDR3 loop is CASSLDLGGSTDTQYF. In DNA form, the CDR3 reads TGCGCCAGCAGCTTGGATCTGGGCGGCTCTACAGATACGCAGTATTTT.

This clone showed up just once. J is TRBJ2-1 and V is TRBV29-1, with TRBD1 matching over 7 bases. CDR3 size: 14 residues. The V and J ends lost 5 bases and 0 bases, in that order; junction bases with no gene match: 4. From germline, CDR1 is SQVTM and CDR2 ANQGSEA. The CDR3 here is CSVPTGNSYNEQFF. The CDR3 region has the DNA TGCAGCGTTCCGACAGGGAACTCCTACAATGAGCAGTTCTTC.

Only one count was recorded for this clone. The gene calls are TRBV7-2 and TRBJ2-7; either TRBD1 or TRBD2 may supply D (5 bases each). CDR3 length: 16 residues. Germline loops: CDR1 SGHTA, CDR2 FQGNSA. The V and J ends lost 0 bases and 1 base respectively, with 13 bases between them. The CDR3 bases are TGTGCCAGCAGCTTAGCCGGGGCAGAACCATCCTACGAGCAGTACTTC. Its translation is CASSLAGAEPSYEQYF.

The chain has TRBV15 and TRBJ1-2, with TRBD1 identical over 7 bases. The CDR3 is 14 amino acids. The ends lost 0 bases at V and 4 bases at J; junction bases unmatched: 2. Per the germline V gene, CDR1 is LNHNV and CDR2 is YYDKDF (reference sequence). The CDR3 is CATSRDKGAYGYTF. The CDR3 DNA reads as TGTGCCACCAGCAGAGATAAGGGGGCCTATGGCTACACCTTC.

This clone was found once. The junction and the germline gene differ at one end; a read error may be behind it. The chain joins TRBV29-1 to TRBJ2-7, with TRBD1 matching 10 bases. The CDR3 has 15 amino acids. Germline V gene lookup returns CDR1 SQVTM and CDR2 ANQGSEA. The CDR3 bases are TGCAGCGTGGAAGCCGCCGGGACAGGGGTATACGAGCAGTACTTC. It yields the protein CSVEAAGTGVYEQYF.

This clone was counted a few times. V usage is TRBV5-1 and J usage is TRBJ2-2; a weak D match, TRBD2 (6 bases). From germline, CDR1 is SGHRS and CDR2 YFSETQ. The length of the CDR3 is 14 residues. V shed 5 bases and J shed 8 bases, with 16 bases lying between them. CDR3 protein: CASRREAVAGELFF. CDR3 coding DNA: TGCGCCAGCAGAAGGGAGGCGGTCGCTGGGGAGCTGTTTTTT.

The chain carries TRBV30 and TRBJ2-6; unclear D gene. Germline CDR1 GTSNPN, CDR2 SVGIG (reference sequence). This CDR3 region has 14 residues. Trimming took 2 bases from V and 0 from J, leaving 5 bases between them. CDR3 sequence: CAWSRTSGANVLTF. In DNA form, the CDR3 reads TGTGCCTGGAGTCGGACCTCTGGGGCCAACGTCCTGACTTTC.

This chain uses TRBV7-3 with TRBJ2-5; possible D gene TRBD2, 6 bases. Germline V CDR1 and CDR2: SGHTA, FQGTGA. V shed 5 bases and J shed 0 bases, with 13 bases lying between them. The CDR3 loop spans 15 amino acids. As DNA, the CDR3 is TGTGCCAGCAGCCCTCGAGGACTAAACCAAGAGACCCAGTACTTC. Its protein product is CASSPRGLNQETQYF.

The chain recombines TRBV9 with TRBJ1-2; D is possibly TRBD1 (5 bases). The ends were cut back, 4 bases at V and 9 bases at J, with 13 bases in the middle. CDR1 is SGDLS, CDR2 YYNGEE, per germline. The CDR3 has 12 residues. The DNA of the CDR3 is TGTGCCAGCAGCCCCGGGACGAGAAGCTACACCTTC. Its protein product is CASSPGTRSYTF.

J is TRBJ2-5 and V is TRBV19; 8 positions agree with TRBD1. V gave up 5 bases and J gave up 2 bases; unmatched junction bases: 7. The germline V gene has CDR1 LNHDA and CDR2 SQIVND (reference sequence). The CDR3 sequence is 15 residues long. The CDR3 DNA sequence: TGTGCCAGTAGTCGAATACAGGGGGTACAAGAGACCCAGTACTTC. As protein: CASSRIQGVQETQYF.

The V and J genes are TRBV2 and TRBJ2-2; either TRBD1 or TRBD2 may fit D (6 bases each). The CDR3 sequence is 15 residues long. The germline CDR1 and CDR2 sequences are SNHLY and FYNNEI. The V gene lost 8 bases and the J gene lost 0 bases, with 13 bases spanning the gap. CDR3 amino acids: CASSGGTPNTGELFF. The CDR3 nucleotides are TGTGCCAGCTCTGGCGGGACACCGAACACCGGGGAGCTGTTTTTT.

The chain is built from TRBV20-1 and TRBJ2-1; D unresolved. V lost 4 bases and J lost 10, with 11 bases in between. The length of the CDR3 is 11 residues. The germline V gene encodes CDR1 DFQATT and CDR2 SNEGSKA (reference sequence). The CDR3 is CSANSLREQFF. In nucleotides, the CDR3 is TGCAGTGCTAACTCCCTTCGAGAGCAGTTCTTC.

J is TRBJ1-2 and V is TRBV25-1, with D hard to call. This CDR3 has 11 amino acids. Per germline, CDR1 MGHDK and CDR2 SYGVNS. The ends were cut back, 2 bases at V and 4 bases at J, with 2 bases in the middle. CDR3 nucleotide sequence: TGTGCCAGCAGTGAAGTCTATGGCTACACCTTC. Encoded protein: CASSEVYGYTF.

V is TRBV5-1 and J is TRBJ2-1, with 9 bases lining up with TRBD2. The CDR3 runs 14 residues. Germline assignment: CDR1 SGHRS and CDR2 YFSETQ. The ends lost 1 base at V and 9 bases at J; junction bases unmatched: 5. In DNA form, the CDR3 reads TGCGCCAGCAGCTTGATGGGACTAGCCGGTGAGCAGTTCTTC. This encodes CASSLMGLAGEQFF.

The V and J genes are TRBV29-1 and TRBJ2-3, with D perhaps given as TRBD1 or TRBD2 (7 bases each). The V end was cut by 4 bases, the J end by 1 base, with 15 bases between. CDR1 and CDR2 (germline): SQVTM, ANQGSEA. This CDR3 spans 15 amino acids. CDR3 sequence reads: CSVVGGGGGTDTQYF. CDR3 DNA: TGCAGCGTTGTAGGGGGCGGGGGCGGCACAGATACGCAGTATTTT.

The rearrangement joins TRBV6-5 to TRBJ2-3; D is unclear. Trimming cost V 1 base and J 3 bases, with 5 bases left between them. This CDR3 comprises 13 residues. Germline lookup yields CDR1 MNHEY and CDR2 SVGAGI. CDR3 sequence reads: CASSYLGTDTQYF. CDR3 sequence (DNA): TGTGCCAGCAGTTACTTAGGGACAGATACGCAGTATTTT.

The CDR3 spells CASSLGTGDEQYF. The DNA of the CDR3 is TGTGCCAGCAGCTTAGGGACAGGGGACGAGCAGTACTTC. This rearrangement joins TRBV7-2 to TRBJ2-7; 9 positions match TRBD1. The germline V gene encodes CDR1 SGHTA and CDR2 FQGNSA. V dropped 1 base and J dropped 5; count of bases not matched to a gene: 0. CDR3 length: 13 residues.